This entry lists 30 T cell receptor beta chains sequenced from one sample in a study of CD8 T cells in Susac syndrome (dated by TCRdb to between 2017 and 2020). Library creation used the immunoSEQ multiplex PCR assay. RNA was extracted using the RNeasy kit, and roughly 0.5 to 1 ug of the RNA was reverse transcribed with random hexamers. TCRdb redid the processing of the public reads, applying fastp at Q25 and MiXCR, and retained in-frame beta chains. A single entry per CDR3 protein holds the most common genes and DNA from its merged rows. The sample yields about 300,000 distinct CDR3 sequences; 75% to 85% were counted once. Of the sample, approximately 0.2% falls within the top ten clones. Sequenced: CD8+ T cells from PBMCs. The receptors were gathered from a human donor with multiple sclerosis.

V usage is TRBV28 and J usage is TRBJ2-3; 12 nucleotides align to TRBD2. V was pared by 3 bases and J by 3 bases, with 4 bases of the junction left unmatched. Germline CDR1 and CDR2: MDHEN and SYDVKM. This CDR3 spans 16 amino acids. CDR3 region: CASSFLAGGVTDTQYF. In DNA form, the CDR3 reads TGTGCCAGCAGTTTCCTAGCGGGAGGGGTAACAGATACGCAGTATTTT. The full variable domain, with the rest looked up from reference TRBV28 and TRBJ2-3, is DVKVTQSSRYLVKRTGEKVFLECVQDMDHENMFWYRQDPGLGLRLIYFSYDVKMKEKGDIPEGYSVSREKKERFSLILESASTNQTSMYLCASSFLAGGVTDTQYFGPGTRLTVL.

This chain uses TRBV6-2 or TRBV6-3 with TRBJ1-5, with D tentatively TRBD1 (5 bases). CDR3 size: 17 residues. Trimming pared 0 bases from V and 3 bases from J, leaving 15 bases between. Germline V gives CDR1 MNHEY, CDR2 SVGEGT. The CDR3 protein is CASSYSKGRGDNQPQHF. The CDR3 DNA sequence: TGTGCCAGCAGTTACTCGAAAGGTCGGGGGGACAATCAGCCCCAGCATTTT.

The rearrangement uses TRBV5-1 and TRBJ2-7; D is uncertain. This CDR3 region has 12 residues. The V gene's germline CDR1 is SGHRS and CDR2 YFSETQ. Trimming shortened V by 8 bases and J by 5 bases, and 14 bases separated the two germline ends. CDR3 residues: CARGPLGDEQYF. CDR3 nucleotides: TGCGCCAGGGGCCCGCTTGGCGACGAGCAGTACTTC. Full variable domain (rest looked up from reference TRBV5-1 and TRBJ2-7): KAGVTQTPRYLIKTRGQQVTLSCSPISGHRSVSWYQQTPGQGLQFLFEYFSETQRNKGNFPGRFSGRQFSNSRSEMNVSTLELGDSALYLCARGPLGDEQYFGPGTRLTVT.

The chain has TRBV15 and TRBJ1-5; 7 bases line up with TRBD1. The CDR3 runs 14 residues. V lost 6 bases, J lost 9 bases, and 11 bases stayed unmatched. Germline lookup yields CDR1 LNHNV and CDR2 YYDKDF (reference sequence). The CDR3 bases are TGTGCCACCAGAAACACAGGGGAGGGTCTGCCCCAGCATTTT. It is translated as CATRNTGEGLPQHF.

This clonotype is a singleton in its sample. The V gene is TRBV28, the J gene TRBJ2-3; 12 bases match TRBD2. This CDR3 comprises 16 residues. Trimming took 3 bases from V and 2 from J; bases not matched to a gene: 3. Germline-derived CDR1 and CDR2 are MDHEN and SYDVKM. CDR3 sequence (DNA): TGTGCCAGCAGTTTTCTAGCGGGAGGGTCCACAGATACGCAGTATTTT. Protein product: CASSFLAGGSTDTQYF.

The V and J genes are TRBV7-9 and TRBJ1-2; no firm D call. Germline CDR1 SEHNR, CDR2 FQNEAQ (reference sequence). The CDR3 loop spans 13 amino acids. Trimming cost V 0 bases and J 9 bases, with 11 bases left between them. The CDR3 is CASSLAGSESYTF. The CDR3 region has the DNA TGTGCCAGCAGCTTAGCAGGGAGTGAGAGCTACACCTTC.

V and J are TRBV6-5 and TRBJ2-3, with 9 positions matching TRBD1. The germline V gene has CDR1 MNHEY and CDR2 SVGAGI. The trim removed 4 bases at V and 3 bases at J, leaving 11 bases unmatched. The CDR3 consists of 17 residues. In nucleotides, the CDR3 is TGTGCCAGCAGTTTCTACCGGGAGACAGGGGGAACAGATACGCAGTATTTT. This encodes CASSFYRETGGTDTQYF.

CDR3 in DNA: TGCAGCGTTGAAGGGGGACAGGGGAACATTCAGTACTTC. It codes for CSVEGGQGNIQYF. V and J are TRBV29-1 and TRBJ2-4; TRBD1 matches 10 bases. This CDR3 is 13 amino acids long. V lost 1 base, J lost 7 bases, and 1 base stayed unmatched. The V gene's germline CDR1 is SQVTM and CDR2 ANQGSEA.

The rearrangement uses TRBV12-3 or TRBV12-4 and TRBJ1-3; D perhaps matches TRBD1 (5 bases). This CDR3 is 16 amino acids long. V dropped 6 bases and J dropped 3 bases, with 18 bases sitting between them. Here the CDR3 DNA reads TGTGCCAGCAGCGGGTACGGGCGGGGGTATGGAAACACCATATATTTT. Translated: CASSGYGRGYGNTIYF.

The J gene is TRBJ1-2, the V gene TRBV12-3 or TRBV12-4; D is uncertain. The CDR3 contains 18 residues. Trimming took off 2 bases at V and 0 bases at J, with 19 bases between the two ends. CDR3 nucleotide sequence: TGTGCCAGCAGTTTATCACTCTGGGCCGGTTATGCTAACTATGGCTACACCTTC. Translating gives CASSLSLWAGYANYGYTF.

V is TRBV19 and J is TRBJ1-2, with D uncertain. The CDR3 extends over 13 amino acids. Germline assignment: CDR1 LNHDA and CDR2 SQIVND (reference sequence). V shed 0 bases and J shed 6 bases, with 8 bases lying between them. This CDR3 is CASSIESQDGYTF. The CDR3 bases are TGTGCCAGTAGTATAGAATCCCAGGATGGCTACACCTTC. Full variable domain (rest looked up from reference TRBV19 and TRBJ1-2): DGGITQSPKYLFRKEGQNVTLSCEQNLNHDAMYWYRQDPGQGLRLIYYSQIVNDFQKGDIAEGYSVSREKKESFPLTVTSAQKNPTAFYLCASSIESQDGYTFGSGTRLTVV.

The rearrangement joins TRBV28 to TRBJ1-5; TRBD1 agrees at 9 bases. The CDR3 length is 18 residues. The germline V gene encodes CDR1 MDHEN and CDR2 SYDVKM. V lost 5 bases to trimming and J lost 5 bases; unmatched junction nucleotides: 16. CDR3 amino acids: CASSHGQGKVRSDQPQHF. CDR3 nucleotides: TGTGCCAGCAGTCACGGACAGGGGAAGGTAAGGAGCGATCAGCCCCAGCATTTT.

The chain uses TRBV4-3 and TRBJ2-7; 7 bases line up with TRBD2. The CDR3 length is 15 residues. J was trimmed by 1 base and V by 1 base; bases with no gene match: 4. CDR1 and CDR2 from the germline V gene are LGHNA and YSLEER. The CDR3 DNA reads as TGCGCCAGCAGCCAAGTCCTAGCGGAATCCTACGAGCAGTACTTC. It encodes CASSQVLAESYEQYF.

This chain links TRBV15 with TRBJ2-5; D not resolved. Between the trimmed V and J ends, which lost 8 bases and 4 bases, there was a span of 20 bases. Germline CDR1 reads LNHNV; CDR2 reads YYDKDF (reference sequence). This CDR3 comprises 15 residues. The CDR3 DNA reads TGTGCCACCCGCGGAGAGACTGGCTCGGCAGAGACCCAGTACTTC. This gives the protein CATRGETGSAETQYF.

The V call is TRBV12-3 or TRBV12-4, the J call TRBJ1-1, with D unresolved. V lost 2 bases to trimming and J lost 1 base, with 8 bases between them. This CDR3 spans 14 amino acids. The CDR3 nucleotides are TGTGCCAGCAGTTTACCGATAAAGAACACTGAAGCTTTCTTT. Its translation is CASSLPIKNTEAFF.

The chain is built from TRBV28 and TRBJ1-1, with 9 nucleotides matching TRBD1. CDR3 length equals 14 residues. The ends lost 0 bases at V and 5 bases at J; junction bases unmatched: 1. CDR1 is MDHEN and CDR2 is SYDVKM in the germline V gene. The CDR3 loop reads CASSLWGTGTEAFF. CDR3 bases: TGTGCCAGCAGTTTATGGGGGACAGGGACTGAAGCTTTCTTT.

The chain joins TRBV24-1 to TRBJ2-1, with D perhaps TRBD1 (6 bases). Looked up from germline, CDR1 is KGHDR and CDR2 is SFDVKD. The CDR3 is 16 residues long. V gave up 2 bases and J gave up 2 bases, with 12 bases separating them. The DNA for the CDR3 is TGTGCCACCAGTGATTGGTCGCCAGGGGCCTACAATGAGCAGTTCTTC. Encoded protein: CATSDWSPGAYNEQFF.

The V and J genes are TRBV27 and TRBJ1-5; TRBD1 aligns across 7 bases. This CDR3 has 14 amino acids. Trimming took 1 base from V and 4 from J; bases not matched to a gene: 1. CDR1 and CDR2 (germline): MNHEY, SMNVEV (reference sequence). CDR3: CASSLWGQNQPQHF. The DNA of the CDR3 is TGTGCCAGCAGTTTATGGGGACAGAATCAGCCCCAGCATTTT.

V is TRBV2 and J is TRBJ1-6, with D possibly matching TRBD1 (5 bases). The CDR3 runs 13 residues. Germline lookup yields CDR1 SNHLY and CDR2 FYNNEI. Trimming stripped 8 bases from V and 7 bases from J, with 12 bases between. The CDR3 reads CASYGQDNSPLHF. CDR3 coding DNA: TGTGCCAGCTACGGACAAGACAATTCACCCCTCCACTTT.

The V and J genes are TRBV29-1 and TRBJ2-7; TRBD2 matches 9 bases. Germline values: CDR1 SQVTM, CDR2 ANQGSEA. This CDR3 has 12 residues. With V trimmed by 7 bases and J by 4 bases, 5 bases remained unmatched. CDR3 in amino acids: CSASGIFYEQYF. CDR3 coding DNA: TGCAGCGCTAGCGGGATATTTTACGAGCAGTACTTC.

The rearrangement links TRBV25-1 to TRBJ2-7; the D gene is possibly TRBD1 (6 bases). Germline V gene data show CDR1 as MGHDK and CDR2 as SYGVNS. V lost 6 bases, J lost 2 bases, and 14 bases lay in between. CDR3 length: 14 amino acids. The CDR3 nucleotides read TGTGCCAGCAGCGAAGGGGACATCCCCTACGAGCAGTACTTC. Residues: CASSEGDIPYEQYF.

V is TRBV6-5 and J is TRBJ1-3; D not resolved. The CDR3 length is 14 residues. Germline V lookup: CDR1 MNHEY, CDR2 SVGAGI. Trimming stripped 6 bases from V and 4 bases from J, with 13 bases between. CDR3 sequence reads: CASSQQPGGNTIYF. Here the CDR3 DNA reads TGTGCCAGCAGCCAGCAACCTGGGGGAAACACCATATATTTT.

The chain combines TRBV27 with TRBJ2-5, with 10 positions matching TRBD2. Germline-derived CDR1 and CDR2 are MNHEY and SMNVEV (reference sequence). V shed 1 base, J shed 1 base, and the junction held 0 bases outside the gene matches. This CDR3 spans 15 amino acids. In nucleotides, the CDR3 is TGTGCCAGCAGTTTATGGACTAGCGGCCAAGAGACCCAGTACTTC. Translating gives CASSLWTSGQETQYF.

V is TRBV7-9 and J is TRBJ1-5; unclear D gene. This CDR3 has 16 residues. V lost 4 bases and J 0 bases, leaving 13 bases between the germline ends. Germline loops: CDR1 SEHNR, CDR2 FQNEAQ (reference sequence). CDR3 amino acids: CASSSWTVYSNQPQHF. The CDR3 DNA reads TGTGCCAGCAGCTCGTGGACGGTATATAGCAATCAGCCCCAGCATTTT.

This chain joins TRBV20-1 and TRBJ2-7, with D possibly matching TRBD1 (5 bases). The CDR3 extends over 13 amino acids. Trimming stripped 4 bases from V and 0 bases from J, with 10 bases between. In germline, CDR1 is DFQATT, CDR2 SNEGSKA (reference sequence). Here the CDR3 reads CSATGSSSYEQYF. The DNA for the CDR3 is TGCAGTGCTACAGGGTCCAGCTCCTACGAGCAGTACTTC.

The chain has TRBV6-1 and TRBJ1-5, with D perhaps TRBD1 (5 bases). Germline CDR1 is MNHNS and CDR2 is SASEGT. Trimming took off 7 bases at V and 2 bases at J, with 24 bases between the two ends. This CDR3 contains 18 residues. As DNA, the CDR3 is TGTGCCAGCACCCCGACAGTAGGAGACATCCTGGGCAATCAGCCCCAGCATTTT. It specifies CASTPTVGDILGNQPQHF.

The CDR3 nucleotides are TGTGCCAGCAGACGGCTAGGCCGCTCCTACGAGCAGTACTTC. This encodes CASRRLGRSYEQYF. The chain joins TRBV28 to TRBJ2-7; D is unclear. The V end was cut by 6 bases, the J end by 0 bases, with 12 bases between. The V gene's germline CDR1 is MDHEN and CDR2 SYDVKM. CDR3 length: 14 residues.

The chain uses TRBV27 and TRBJ1-1; D is ambiguous. Trimming took off 4 bases at V and 1 base at J, with 7 bases between the two ends. The CDR3 has 13 residues. CDR1 is MNHEY, CDR2 SMNVEV, per germline (reference sequence). The CDR3 spells CASSWAKNTEAFF. The CDR3 bases are TGTGCCAGCAGTTGGGCGAAGAACACTGAAGCTTTCTTT.

This sequence joins TRBV7-8 and TRBJ2-1; D remains unclear. The V and J ends lost 0 bases and 15 bases respectively, with 21 bases between them. CDR3 length: 15 amino acids. The germline V gene encodes CDR1 SGHVS and CDR2 FQNEAQ. The CDR3, as DNA: TGTGCCAGCAGCTTAGCGCGTTTCTCCCTCTACACCCGGTTCTTC. Amino acids: CASSLARFSLYTRFF.

The chain has TRBV29-1 and TRBJ2-1, with D maybe TRBD2 (5 bases). The germline V and J ends were trimmed by 5 bases and 1 base, with 12 bases remaining between them. The germline V gene encodes CDR1 SQVTM and CDR2 ANQGSEA. This CDR3 contains 14 residues. CDR3 in amino acids: CSVYSETSYNEQFF. CDR3 in DNA: TGCAGCGTTTATAGCGAGACTTCCTACAATGAGCAGTTCTTC.